These T cell receptor beta chains were read from a single sample in a study of T cell changes during pregnancy in multiple sclerosis. Only in-frame clones appear in the TCRdb table, and some are missing; sequencing was by immunoSEQ multiplex PCR. There are approximately 34,000 clones in the sample; approximately 94% occur only once, and approximately 0.41% lies in the top ten. This specimen consisted of CD4+ T cells from peripheral blood mononuclear cells, obtained in the second trimester of pregnancy. The receptors shown here come from a female donor with multiple sclerosis, enrolled in a pregnancy study. The CDR3 runs from the conserved cysteine through the conserved F or W. Each record gives: J gene, clone size, V gene, D gene, CDR3 protein, CDR3 DNA. The D gene is left open where the match is weak. For some rows the clone size is stated as once, few or many, or as a class when expanded; others skip it.

TRBJ2-5 | NA | TRBV10-3 | NA | CAISAGQTQETQYF | TGTGCCATCAGTGCAGGACAGACACAAGAGACCCAGTACTTC
TRBJ1-5 | NA | TRBV2 | NA | CASSSGFTIQPQHF | TGTGCCAGCAGTTCAGGGTTTACTATTCAGCCCCAGCATTTT
TRBJ1-5 | NA | TRBV6-5 | NA | CASRTGGSNQPQHF | TGTGCCAGCAGAACCGGGGGAAGCAATCAGCCCCAGCATTTT
TRBJ2-2 | NA | TRBV28 | TRBD1 | CASRATGLTGELFF | TGTGCCAGCAGAGCGACAGGGCTTACCGGGGAGCTGTTTTTT
TRBJ2-1 | NA | TRBV19 | NA | CASNGGESNEQFF | TGTGCCAGTAACGGCGGGGAATCCAATGAGCAGTTCTTC
TRBJ2-3 | NA | TRBV27 | TRBD2 | CASSLLSGSRSDTQYF | TGTGCCAGCAGTTTACTAAGCGGGAGTAGATCAGATACGCAGTATTTT
TRBJ1-1 | NA | TRBV21-1 | NA | CANSNTEAFF | TGTGCCAACTCGAACACTGAAGCTTTCTTT
TRBJ1-5 | NA | TRBV19 | TRBD1 | CASSVQGRSQPQHF | TGTGCCAGTAGTGTACAGGGGCGCAGTCAGCCCCAGCATTTT
TRBJ2-7 | NA | TRBV9 | TRBD1 | CASSFRDRDYEQYF | TGTGCCAGCAGCTTCCGGGACAGGGACTACGAGCAGTACTTC
TRBJ2-7 | NA | TRBV10-2 | NA | CASRNPSRTPPYEQYF | TGCGCCAGCCGAAACCCTAGCCGGACTCCTCCCTACGAGCAGTACTTC
TRBJ2-5 | NA | TRBV5-4 | NA | CASSLRGETQYF | TGTGCCAGCAGCTTGAGGGGAGAGACCCAGTACTTC
TRBJ1-1 | NA | TRBV2 | NA | CASSLEGGHGEAFF | TGTGCCAGCAGCCTCGAGGGAGGACACGGGGAAGCTTTCTTT
TRBJ2-2 | NA | TRBV10-1 | NA | CASSPHPQGTGELFF | TGCGCCAGCAGCCCCCACCCACAGGGCACCGGGGAGCTGTTTTTT
TRBJ2-7 | NA | TRBV27 | NA | CASRRDSFFYEQYF | TGTGCCAGCAGGCGGGACAGCTTTTTCTACGAGCAGTACTTC
TRBJ2-7 | NA | TRBV21-1 | NA | CASRGREAYEQYF | TGTGCCAGCAGGGGCAGGGAGGCCTACGAGCAGTACTTC
TRBJ2-3 | NA | TRBV7-8 | NA | CASSLESGYGDTQYF | TGTGCCAGCAGCCTAGAATCAGGGTATGGAGATACGCAGTATTTT
TRBJ2-1 | NA | TRBV15 | TRBD2 | CATSRDGRGEGGLSSNEQFF | TGTGCCACCAGCAGAGATGGGCGGGGTGAGGGAGGGCTATCGAGCAATGAGCAGTTCTTC
TRBJ1-1 | NA | TRBV18 | TRBD1 | CASSPDRGGVGTEAFF | TGTGCCAGCTCACCGGACAGGGGAGGAGTCGGCACTGAAGCTTTCTTT
TRBJ2-1 | NA | TRBV9 | TRBD1 | CASSLRQGGSYNEQFF | TGTGCCAGCAGCCTCCGACAGGGGGGCTCCTACAATGAGCAGTTCTTC
TRBJ1-1 | NA | TRBV5-1 | TRBD1 | CASRETTGGWAEAFF | TGCGCCAGCAGGGAAACGACAGGGGGCTGGGCTGAAGCTTTCTTT
TRBJ2-3 | NA | TRBV10-1 | NA | CASSLQGGDTQYF | TGCGCCAGCAGCTTACAGGGCGGAGATACGCAGTATTTT
TRBJ1-1 | once | TRBV5-1 | NA | CASSLGQANTEAFF | TGCGCCAGCAGCTTGGGACAGGCGAACACTGAAGCTTTCTTT
TRBJ2-7 | NA | TRBV19 | NA | CASSAQGIEQYF | TGTGCCAGTAGTGCACAGGGTATAGAGCAGTACTTC
TRBJ1-1 | NA | TRBV4-1 | TRBD1 | CASSLGTGRAEAFF | TGCGCCAGCAGCCTAGGGACAGGGCGGGCTGAAGCTTTCTTT
TRBJ1-2 | NA | TRBV7-2 | TRBD1 | CASSLEGQGVNYGYTF | TGTGCCAGCAGCTTGGAGGGACAGGGGGTAAACTATGGCTACACCTTC
TRBJ1-4 | NA | TRBV19 | NA | CASRAAAYEKLFF | TGTGCCAGTAGGGCGGCAGCTTACGAAAAACTGTTTTTT
TRBJ2-1 | NA | TRBV10-2 | TRBD2 | CASSARGGSYNEQFF | TGCGCCAGCAGTGCTCGCGGGGGCTCCTACAATGAGCAGTTCTTC
TRBJ1-4 | NA | TRBV10-3 | NA | CAISEPGQGNEKLFF | TGTGCCATCAGTGAGCCTGGGCAGGGAAATGAAAAACTGTTTTTT
TRBJ2-1 | NA | TRBV9 | NA | CASSPQDNEQFF | TGTGCCAGCAGCCCCCAGGACAATGAGCAGTTCTTC
TRBJ1-1 | NA | TRBV7-9 | NA | CASSLEDWAGEAFF | TGTGCCAGCAGCTTAGAGGACTGGGCGGGTGAAGCTTTCTTT
TRBJ1-5 | NA | TRBV30 | TRBD1 | CAWDTGAANQPQHF | TGTGCCTGGGACACAGGGGCGGCCAATCAGCCCCAGCATTTT
TRBJ1-4 | NA | TRBV28 | NA | CASTSGGSTNEKLFF | TGTGCCAGCACCTCGGGGGGCTCAACTAATGAAAAACTGTTTTTT
TRBJ1-2 | NA | TRBV7-9 | NA | CASRPQPAGNGYTF | TGTGCCAGCAGGCCCCAGCCCGCAGGGAATGGCTACACCTTC
TRBJ1-1 | NA | TRBV5-1 | NA | CASSLKMVGGGTEAFF | TGCGCCAGCAGCTTAAAGATGGTCGGCGGGGGCACTGAAGCTTTCTTT
TRBJ2-3 | NA | TRBV4-2 | TRBD1 | CASSQDFGTATDTQYF | TGTGCCAGCAGCCAAGATTTCGGGACAGCTACAGATACGCAGTATTTT
TRBJ1-2 | NA | TRBV28 | NA | CASSFIDYETAGYTF | TGTGCCAGCAGTTTCATAGACTATGAAACGGCTGGCTACACCTTC
TRBJ2-2 | NA | TRBV5-1 | TRBD1 | CASSAGTGHDTGELFF | TGCGCCAGCAGCGCCGGGACAGGGCACGACACCGGGGAGCTGTTTTTT
TRBJ2-7 | NA | TRBV7-9 | TRBD2 | CASSPGLAGVSYEQYF | TGTGCCAGCAGCCCAGGACTAGCGGGCGTCTCCTACGAGCAGTACTTC
TRBJ2-2 | NA | TRBV7-9 | NA | CASSLSTGELFF | TGTGCCAGCAGCCTATCGACCGGGGAGCTGTTTTTT
TRBJ2-7 | once | TRBV6-6 | NA | CASSLGTPAYEQYF | TGTGCCAGCAGCTTGGGGACTCCCGCCTACGAGCAGTACTTC
TRBJ2-7 | NA | TRBV29-1 | NA | CSVESRVVPYEQYF | TGCAGCGTTGAGAGCAGGGTCGTTCCCTACGAGCAGTACTTC
TRBJ1-2 | NA | TRBV30 | NA | CAWIRQANYGYTF | TGTGCCTGGATTAGACAAGCTAACTATGGCTACACCTTC
TRBJ1-2 | NA | TRBV29-1 | NA | CSVDSGTGRANYGYTF | TGCAGCGTTGACTCGGGAACAGGGAGAGCTAACTATGGCTACACCTTC
TRBJ2-6 | NA | TRBV29-1 | NA | CSVAGESGANVLTF | TGCAGCGTTGCAGGGGAGAGTGGGGCCAACGTCCTGACTTTC
TRBJ1-2 | NA | TRBV4-2 | NA | CASSPQGGIDYGYTF | TGTGCCAGCAGCCCCCAGGGAGGGATTGACTATGGCTACACCTTC
TRBJ1-2 | NA | TRBV6-1 | TRBD1 | CASSDPRGNNYGYTF | TGTGCCAGCAGTGATCCCAGGGGGAATAACTATGGCTACACCTTC
TRBJ1-2 | NA | TRBV7-2 | TRBD1 | CASSANSGQVYGYTF | TGTGCCAGCAGCGCCAACTCGGGACAGGTCTATGGCTACACCTTC
TRBJ1-1 | NA | TRBV5-1 | TRBD1 | CASSSQGVTEAFF | TGCGCCAGCAGCTCGCAGGGGGTCACTGAAGCTTTCTTT
TRBJ1-2 | NA | TRBV5-6 | TRBD1 | CASSWDRDVYGYTF | TGTGCCAGCAGCTGGGACAGGGACGTCTATGGCTACACCTTC
TRBJ2-1 | NA | TRBV7-7 | TRBD1 | CASSLGQGNNEQFF | TGTGCCAGCAGCTTAGGACAGGGGAACAATGAGCAGTTCTTC
TRBJ1-2 | NA | TRBV6-5 | NA | CASSYSLRYGYTF | TGTGCCAGCAGTTACTCCCTTCGCTATGGCTACACCTTC
TRBJ2-7 | NA | TRBV28 | TRBD1 | CASRYGTGGGEQYF | TGTGCCAGCAGATACGGGACAGGGGGCGGCGAGCAGTACTTC
TRBJ2-1 | NA | TRBV5-1 | TRBD2 | CASSPPGGLAGRNEQFF | TGCGCCAGCAGCCCACCGGGGGGACTAGCGGGGCGCAACGAGCAGTTCTTC